The 31 T cell receptor beta chains below come from one sample, sequenced in a study of Graves' ophthalmopathy and Graves' hyperthyroidism. Using RNA transcripts, the TCR beta CDR3 regions were amplified. HTBI primers were employed in first-round RT-PCR, then a second-round multiplex PCR followed. TCRdb passed the multiplex PCR reads through MiXCR, listing each CDR3 protein once. The repertoire holds around 400,000 distinct CDR3 sequences, with around 17% as singletons. The sequenced material came from peripheral blood. The receptors derive from a young woman with Graves' ophthalmopathy.

This clonotype was recorded at least ten times. V and J are TRBV7-2 and TRBJ1-5; no definite D call. This CDR3 is built from 16 residues. Germline V lookup: CDR1 SGHTA, CDR2 FQGNSA. The V gene lost 2 bases and the J gene lost 2 bases, with 13 bases spanning the gap. The CDR3 here is CASSLSGGRGNQPQHF. In DNA form, the CDR3 reads TGTGCCAGCAGCTTAAGTGGTGGGAGGGGCAATCAGCCCCAGCATTTT.

There are many counts of this clonotype. V usage is TRBV7-2 and J usage is TRBJ1-1; D unclear. Trimming pared 5 bases from V and 4 bases from J, leaving 11 bases between. Germline V gene lookup returns CDR1 SGHTA and CDR2 FQGNSA. The CDR3 loop spans 13 amino acids. CDR3 loop: CASSGPGGTEAFF. The DNA of the CDR3 is TGTGCCAGCAGCGGTCCTGGAGGCACTGAAGCTTTCTTT.

The table lists this clonotype with many counts. This chain links TRBV6-5 with TRBJ1-2; a weak D match, TRBD1 (5 bases). The germline CDR1 and CDR2 sequences are MNHEY and SVGAGI. V dropped 0 bases and J dropped 4 bases, with 12 bases sitting between them. The CDR3 has 15 residues. CDR3 protein: CASSYSYRDPYGYTF. CDR3 nucleotide sequence: TGTGCCAGCAGTTACTCGTACCGGGACCCCTATGGCTACACCTTC.

The rearrangement links TRBV11-2 to TRBJ1-2; 8 bases match TRBD1. CDR3 length: 15 residues. V shed 8 bases, J shed 7 bases, and the junction held 15 bases outside the gene matches. CDR1 is SGHAT and CDR2 is FQNNGV in the germline V gene. CDR3 bases: TGTGCCAGCCGCTCACTCGGACAGGGACTAGGTGGCTACACCTTC. The encoded protein is CASRSLGQGLGGYTF.

This chain joins TRBV20-1 and TRBJ2-7; 11 positions match TRBD2. The CDR3 is 17 amino acids. V shed 0 bases, J shed 7 bases, and the junction held 14 bases outside the gene matches. Per germline, CDR1 DFQATT and CDR2 SNEGSKA (reference sequence). The CDR3 nucleotides are TGCAGTGCTAGAGATCCCCGACTAGCGGGGTGGATTACGGAGCAGTACTTC. This codes for CSARDPRLAGWITEQYF.

This clonotype was seen repeatedly, ten times or more. The CDR3 region has the DNA TGTGCCAGCAGCCCCGGCAGCGGGGGGTCTTTGACCGGGGAGCTGTTTTTT. Translation: CASSPGSGGSLTGELFF. The chain links TRBV7-8 to TRBJ2-2, with TRBD2 matching 9 bases. Germline assignment: CDR1 SGHVS and CDR2 FQNEAQ. With V trimmed by 5 bases and J by 5 bases, 12 bases remained unmatched. This CDR3 has 17 residues.

This clonotype was detected many times. The chain couples TRBV28 to TRBJ1-3; 9 bases fit TRBD1. Germline assignment: CDR1 MDHEN and CDR2 SYDVKM. Unmatched junction bases numbered 4, after V lost 7 bases and J lost 3 bases. The CDR3 consists of 14 residues. The CDR3 is CASNDRGSGNTIYF. The CDR3, as DNA: TGTGCCAGCAATGACAGGGGGAGTGGAAACACCATATATTTT. The full variable domain, with the rest looked up from reference TRBV28 and TRBJ1-3, is DVKVTQSSRYLVKRTGEKVFLECVQDMDHENMFWYRQDPGLGLRLIYFSYDVKMKEKGDIPEGYSVSREKKERFSLILESASTNQTSMYLCASNDRGSGNTIYFGEGSWLTVV.

This clonotype was recorded a few times. This chain links TRBV6-4 with TRBJ2-7, with D perhaps assigned TRBD1 or TRBD2 (5 bases each). V was shortened by 7 bases and J by 4 bases, with 17 bases between the two germline ends. This CDR3 is built from 14 residues. Germline CDR1 reads MRHNA; CDR2 reads SNTAGT. The CDR3 here is CASNPSGTSYEQYF. The DNA of the CDR3 is TGTGCCAGCAACCCCTCCGGGACCTCTTACGAGCAGTACTTC.

This clonotype was recorded at least ten times. This chain connects TRBV6-2 or TRBV6-3 to TRBJ2-5; tentatively, D is TRBD1 or TRBD2 (6 bases each). Germline CDR1 and CDR2: MNHEY and SVGEGT. The CDR3 length is 15 residues. V shed 0 bases and J shed 4 bases, with 12 bases lying between them. The CDR3 protein is CASSYSGGQRETQYF. The CDR3, as DNA: TGTGCCAGCAGTTACTCGGGGGGCCAACGAGAGACCCAGTACTTC.

This clonotype occurred many times. V is TRBV5-1 and J is TRBJ1-1, with D unclear. Trimming took 4 bases from V and 1 from J, leaving 11 bases between them. CDR3 length equals 14 residues. Germline values: CDR1 SGHRS, CDR2 YFSETQ. CDR3 DNA sequence: TGCGCCAGCAGCCTGGGAAATGGGAACACTGAAGCTTTCTTT. Amino acid sequence: CASSLGNGNTEAFF.

This clonotype came up many times. V usage is TRBV30 and J usage is TRBJ2-6; D remains unclear. Trimming left V 2 bases short and J 1 base short, with 12 bases between. Germline V CDR1 and CDR2: GTSNPN, SVGIG (reference sequence). The CDR3 spans 16 residues. CDR3 DNA: TGTGCCTGGAGTTACCGACAAATATCTGGGGCCAACGTCCTGACTTTC. It is translated as CAWSYRQISGANVLTF.

This clonotype appeared many times. The chain has TRBV7-3 and TRBJ2-7, with D tentatively TRBD1 (5 bases). Trimming pared 2 bases from V and 2 bases from J, leaving 13 bases between. In germline, CDR1 is SGHTA, CDR2 FQGTGA. The CDR3 spans 15 residues. The CDR3 coding sequence is TGTGCCAGCAGCTTAGGCAGCTGGGGCGCCTACGAGCAGTACTTC. This sequence encodes CASSLGSWGAYEQYF.

This clonotype was observed many times. The genes are TRBV12-3 or TRBV12-4 and TRBJ1-6; TRBD1 aligns across 10 bases. The CDR3 contains 14 residues. V lost 6 bases, J lost 7 bases, and 3 bases stayed unmatched. CDR3 sequence: CASRLTGGNSPLHF. The DNA for the CDR3 is TGTGCCAGCAGACTGACAGGGGGCAATTCACCCCTCCACTTT.

In this sample, this clonotype turned up many times. V is TRBV7-8 and J is TRBJ1-5; no firm D call. The CDR3 is made up of 14 amino acids. The germline V gene encodes CDR1 SGHVS and CDR2 FQNEAQ. V was shortened by 1 base and J by 7 bases, with 11 bases between the two germline ends. CDR3 sequence reads: CASSLVGLTQPQHF. The CDR3 DNA follows: TGTGCCAGCAGCTTAGTAGGGTTGACCCAGCCCCAGCATTTT.

This sequence joins TRBV7-2 and TRBJ2-7; 8 bases are a match to TRBD1. The V gene end was trimmed by 5 bases and the J gene end by 8 bases; junction bases not matched to a gene: 8. CDR1 is SGHTA and CDR2 is FQGNSA in the germline V gene. This CDR3 contains 13 residues. CDR3 sequence reads: CASSPAGQGQQYF. DNA of the CDR3: TGTGCCAGCAGCCCGGCCGGACAGGGTCAGCAGTACTTC.

V is TRBV27 and J is TRBJ2-7; 9 bases line up with TRBD2. The CDR3 extends over 16 amino acids. The V and J ends lost 6 bases and 4 bases, in that order; junction bases with no gene match: 13. Germline V gene sequence: CDR1 MNHEY, CDR2 SMNVEV (reference sequence). CDR3 in DNA: TGTGCCAGCAGCCAAGAAAGCGGGAGGAGGAGGTACGAGCAGTACTTC. It yields the protein CASSQESGRRRYEQYF.

This clonotype was detected ten times or more. The chain recombines TRBV20-1 with TRBJ1-5, with D maybe TRBD1 (6 bases). Germline lookup yields CDR1 DFQATT and CDR2 SNEGSKA (reference sequence). The CDR3 spans 13 residues. V gave up 1 base and J gave up 8 bases, with 12 bases separating them. The CDR3 reads CSARVPGDKPQHF. The CDR3, as DNA: TGCAGTGCTAGAGTACCCGGGGACAAGCCCCAGCATTTT.

This clonotype was picked up many times. The chain is built from TRBV24-1 and TRBJ2-2; 7 nucleotides match TRBD1. Germline V gene sequence: CDR1 KGHDR, CDR2 SFDVKD. J was trimmed by 6 bases and V by 4 bases; bases with no gene match: 7. This CDR3 is 15 amino acids long. The CDR3 region is CATSEPGQWAGELFF. The CDR3 DNA sequence: TGTGCCACCAGTGAGCCGGGACAGTGGGCCGGGGAGCTGTTTTTT.

This clonotype was recorded at least ten times. The rearrangement uses TRBV14 and TRBJ1-2, with D perhaps TRBD1 (5 bases). The CDR3 has 14 residues. Trimming pared 5 bases from V and 4 bases from J, leaving 14 bases between. CDR1 is SGHDN and CDR2 is FVKESK in the germline V gene. The CDR3 is CASSGTRGFYGYTF. In DNA form, the CDR3 reads TGTGCCAGCAGCGGAACCCGGGGGTTCTATGGCTACACCTTC.

This clonotype was detected ten times or more. The chain uses TRBV28 and TRBJ1-1; perhaps TRBD1 as D (5 bases). The V gene lost 3 bases and the J gene lost 4 bases, with 18 bases spanning the gap. This CDR3 comprises 16 residues. The germline V gene encodes CDR1 MDHEN and CDR2 SYDVKM. The CDR3 loop reads CASSFWGGRPITEAFF. The CDR3 nucleotides read TGTGCCAGCAGTTTTTGGGGGGGAAGACCAATCACTGAAGCTTTCTTT.

This clonotype was seen ten or more times. V gene TRBV19 combines with J gene TRBJ1-2; D possibly corresponds to TRBD1 (5 bases). The CDR3 runs 14 residues. Germline-derived CDR1 and CDR2 are LNHDA and SQIVND (reference sequence). V was pared by 4 bases and J by 4 bases, with 13 bases between. CDR3 region: CASSRQRRTYGYTF. The DNA of the CDR3 is TGTGCCAGTAGTAGACAGCGACGCACCTATGGCTACACCTTC.

This clonotype has more than one count but fewer than ten. This chain connects TRBV28 to TRBJ2-5; 7 bases match TRBD2. This CDR3 has 15 amino acids. Germline CDR1 is MDHEN and CDR2 is SYDVKM. V was pared by 5 bases and J by 3 bases, with 9 bases of the junction left unmatched. In DNA form, the CDR3 reads TGTGCCAGCAGTCCCGCCCGGCGGGAGAAAGAGACCCAGTACTTC. This sequence encodes CASSPARREKETQYF. The full variable domain, with the rest looked up from reference TRBV28 and TRBJ2-5, is DVKVTQSSRYLVKRTGEKVFLECVQDMDHENMFWYRQDPGLGLRLIYFSYDVKMKEKGDIPEGYSVSREKKERFSLILESASTNQTSMYLCASSPARREKETQYFGPGTRLLVL.

The chain employs TRBV7-2 and TRBJ1-2, with D perhaps TRBD1 (6 bases). The V end was cut by 4 bases, the J end by 2 bases, with 8 bases between. The V gene's germline CDR1 is SGHTA and CDR2 FQGNSA. The CDR3 totals 13 residues. The DNA for the CDR3 is TGTGCCAGCAGCTGGACAGCCAACTATGGCTACACCTTC. This translates into CASSWTANYGYTF.

There are many counts of this clonotype. The chain is built from TRBV11-2 and TRBJ2-5; D not certain. Germline CDR1 SGHAT, CDR2 FQNNGV. This CDR3 region has 14 residues. V was trimmed by 4 bases and J by 2 bases, leaving 11 bases between them. CDR3: CASSSRSLQETQYF. CDR3 DNA: TGTGCCAGCAGCTCCCGGAGCTTACAAGAGACCCAGTACTTC.

V is TRBV12-3 or TRBV12-4 and J is TRBJ1-1, with 10 nucleotides matching TRBD1. There are 18 residues in the CDR3. Losses at the gene ends were 6 bases for V and 4 bases for J; bases not matched to a gene: 17. This CDR3 reads CASRRGGTGTGVGTEAFF. The CDR3 DNA is TGTGCCAGCAGAAGAGGGGGTACCGGGACAGGGGTTGGCACTGAAGCTTTCTTT.

This clonotype has ten or more counts. The V and J genes are TRBV20-1 and TRBJ1-1; possibly TRBD1 for D (5 bases). There are 13 residues in the CDR3. V was shortened by 1 base and J by 2 bases, with 8 bases between the two germline ends. CDR1 is DFQATT and CDR2 is SNEGSKA in the germline V gene (reference sequence). This chain's CDR3 is CSARVQGNTEAFF. CDR3 sequence (DNA): TGCAGTGCTAGAGTCCAGGGCAACACTGAAGCTTTCTTT.

In this sample, this clonotype turned up many times. The chain has TRBV12-3 or TRBV12-4 and TRBJ1-2; possibly TRBD1 for D (5 bases). Trimming removed 3 bases at V and 2 bases at J, with 10 bases between. The CDR3 has 14 amino acids. CDR3 DNA: TGTGCCAGCAGTTTGCGGGCAGGGAACTATGGCTACACCTTC. Its translation is CASSLRAGNYGYTF.

There are many counts of this clonotype. The gene calls are TRBV7-2 and TRBJ2-2; D is unclear. The CDR3 has 14 amino acids. Trimming left V 4 bases short and J 1 base short, with 7 bases between. The germline V gene encodes CDR1 SGHTA and CDR2 FQGNSA. The chain's CDR3 is CASSSRLNTGELFF. For the CDR3, the DNA is TGTGCCAGCAGCTCCCGACTGAACACCGGGGAGCTGTTTTTT. The whole variable domain, filled in from reference TRBV7-2 and TRBJ2-2, reads GAGVSQSPSNKVTEKGKDVELRCDPISGHTALYWYRQSLGQGLEFLIYFQGNSAPDKSGLPSDRFSAERTGGSVSTLTIQRTQQEDSAVYLCASSSRLNTGELFFGEGSRLTVL.

V gene TRBV29-1 combines with J gene TRBJ2-4; maybe TRBD2 (6 bases). V was trimmed by 3 bases and J by 6 bases, leaving 15 bases between them. The CDR3 consists of 14 residues. Looked up from germline, CDR1 is SQVTM and CDR2 is ANQGSEA. The CDR3 bases are TGCAGCGTTGAGCGGGACGGGACGTCAAACATTCAGTACTTC. Protein sequence: CSVERDGTSNIQYF.

This clonotype was observed many times. This chain uses TRBV6-1 with TRBJ2-5; no clear D gene. V lost 2 bases and J 5 bases, leaving 18 bases between the germline ends. Germline values: CDR1 MNHNS, CDR2 SASEGT. The CDR3 totals 16 residues. CDR3 nucleotides: TGTGCCAGCAGTGAAACCAACGGGCGGCCTTGGGAGACCCAGTACTTC. This sequence encodes CASSETNGRPWETQYF.

At least ten counts were recorded for this clonotype. The V and J genes are TRBV13 and TRBJ1-6; D is unresolved. This CDR3 is 16 amino acids long. Per the germline V gene, CDR1 is PRHDT and CDR2 is FYEKMQ (reference sequence). The germline V and J ends were trimmed by 0 bases and 5 bases, with 11 bases remaining between them. CDR3 nucleotide sequence: TGTGCCAGCAGCTTAGGCGGGCGCGTGGATAATTCACCCCTCCACTTT. As protein: CASSLGGRVDNSPLHF.